The 10 T cell receptor beta chains in this list originate from one sample, sequenced in a study of cytomegalovirus exposure and HLA in healthy donors. The method was immunoSEQ multiplex PCR; TCRdb's version includes in-frame clones alone and lacks a portion of them. The sample includes 55,000 to 75,000 clones, about 96% of them seen just once. Sequencing was carried out using PBMCs. These receptors were obtained from a woman aged 18-29 years in good health and CMV-seronegative.

The V gene is TRBV7-2, the J gene TRBJ2-5; 9 bases fit TRBD1. Germline trimming cut 5 bases from V and 5 bases from J; bases unmatched to any gene: 6. Germline lookup yields CDR1 SGHTA and CDR2 FQGNSA. The CDR3 has 14 amino acids. This chain's CDR3 is CASSTNRGLETQYF. CDR3 DNA: TGTGCCAGCAGCACGAACAGGGGGCTGGAGACCCAGTACTTC.

J is TRBJ2-7 and V is TRBV7-9; 10 bases match TRBD1. J was trimmed by 6 bases and V by 3 bases; bases with no gene match: 2. The CDR3 has 13 residues. The germline V gene has CDR1 SEHNR and CDR2 FQNEAQ (reference sequence). CDR3 coding DNA: TGTGCCAGCAGCTTCGGGACAGGGGTCGAGCAGTACTTC. This encodes CASSFGTGVEQYF.

V is TRBV30 and J is TRBJ1-3; D not resolved. The CDR3 consists of 15 residues. V was cut by 0 bases and J by 0 bases, with 9 bases left in between. CDR1 and CDR2 (germline): GTSNPN, SVGIG (reference sequence). CDR3 DNA sequence: TGTGCCTGGAGTGTGGGTAGCAGCTCTGGAAACACCATATATTTT. This sequence encodes CAWSVGSSSGNTIYF. The full variable domain, completed using reference TRBV30 and TRBJ1-3, is SQTIHQWPATLVQPVGSPLSLECTVEGTSNPNLYWYRQAAGRGLQLLFYSVGIGQISSEVPQNLSASRPQDRQFILSSKKLLLSDSGFYLCAWSVGSSSGNTIYFGEGSWLTVV.

V is TRBV7-9 and J is TRBJ2-1; 9 positions match TRBD2. V lost 5 bases and J lost 9; bases outside the gene matches: 5. Germline V gene lookup returns CDR1 SEHNR and CDR2 FQNEAQ (reference sequence). This CDR3 region has 13 residues. The CDR3 DNA sequence: TGTGCCAGCAGCCGGGGACTAGCACCTGAGCAGTTCTTC. It is translated as CASSRGLAPEQFF.

The chain joins TRBV28 to TRBJ2-5; 10 bases fit TRBD2. V shed 6 bases and J 3 bases; nucleotides not matched to a gene: 4. Germline V lookup: CDR1 MDHEN, CDR2 SYDVKM. The CDR3 consists of 14 residues. The CDR3 nucleotides read TGTGCCAGCAGCGAAGCGGGAGGGAAAGAGACCCAGTACTTC. This sequence encodes CASSEAGGKETQYF.

V and J are TRBV7-3 and TRBJ2-5; 8 bases fit TRBD2. The CDR3 is made up of 14 amino acids. The germline CDR1 and CDR2 sequences are SGHTA and FQGTGA. Unmatched junction bases numbered 6, after V lost 2 bases and J lost 7 bases. As DNA, the CDR3 is TGTGCCAGCAGCTTACGAGCAAGCGGGGGGACCCAGTACTTC. Translation: CASSLRASGGTQYF.

This clone was detected only once. The gene calls are TRBV6-5 and TRBJ2-7; D is perhaps TRBD1 (5 bases). With 6 bases removed from V and 4 bases from J, the gap between germline ends came to 10 bases. CDR3 length: 12 amino acids. Per the germline V gene, CDR1 is MNHEY and CDR2 is SVGAGI. The CDR3 region is CASRGRAYEQYF. CDR3 nucleotide sequence: TGTGCCAGCAGGGGCAGGGCTTACGAGCAGTACTTC.

The chain combines TRBV6-1 with TRBJ1-4; possibly TRBD1 for D (5 bases). The germline gives CDR1 MNHNS, CDR2 SASEGT. Trimming pared 3 bases from V and 7 bases from J, leaving 18 bases between. CDR3 size: 16 residues. CDR3 bases: TGTGCCAGCAGTGACAGCGCTCGGGGGGAGCGTGAAAAACTGTTTTTT. Its translation is CASSDSARGEREKLFF.

This chain connects TRBV5-4 to TRBJ2-7; a possible D gene is TRBD1 (5 bases). The germline V gene has CDR1 SGHNT and CDR2 YYREEE (reference sequence). The V end lost 3 bases, the J end lost 2 bases, and 15 bases lay between the germline ends. The CDR3 is 15 residues long. CDR3 in DNA: TGTGCCAGCAGCTCTGGGGTAGGGGCGCCCTACGAGCAGTACTTC. Translating it yields CASSSGVGAPYEQYF.

The count of this clone is one. Written as DNA, the CDR3 is TGTGCCAGCTCACGGGTTGCGGGGGCCGTAACAGATACGCAGTATTTT. Translating it yields CASSRVAGAVTDTQYF. J is TRBJ2-3 and V is TRBV18; D perhaps matches TRBD2 (7 bases). Germline assignment: CDR1 KGHSH and CDR2 LQKENI. Trimming stripped 4 bases from V and 3 bases from J, with 17 bases between. This CDR3 has 16 residues.